Listed here is a single T cell receptor beta chain. There is no known antigen for this receptor. No much larger clone is present one base from it, and per-base qualities are unavailable. TCR CDR3 regions were amplified from genomic DNA by multiplex PCR using the deep immunoSEQ assay. For each cell subset, the extracted genomic DNA was distributed evenly across all wells of several immunoSEQ 96-well plates, and each plate served as one replicate. For sorted subsets, around 0.2 ug genomic DNA, equal to about 30,000 T cell genomes, was loaded into each replicate PCR. Purified libraries were measured with a Qubit 3.0 fluorometer, size-checked on a Bioanalyzer 2100, and measured again with the KAPA Library Quantification kit. Each immunoSEQ 96-well plate was sequenced on its own single-read 150-cycle Illumina NextSeq 550 flow cell. Under the source paper's analysis protocol: Because the immunoSEQ output included only junctional sequences and no quality scores, the filtering could not be the same as the filtering used for full-length reads. To assign V/J genes and CDR3, sequences were annotated using PyIR, a Python wrapper for IgBLAST v1.9, with IMGT germline references. Reads with weak V/J assignments (E-value above 1e-6), missing CDR3, stop codons, out-of-frame junctions, or ambiguous translated residues were removed. A V3J clonotype was defined by an identical inferred V gene, J gene, and CDR3 amino acid sequence. Percentage overlap between repertoires was computed as shared unique clonotypes divided by the size of the smaller repertoire. Three approaches were used to assess repertoire richness: RTK rarefaction, the Chao1 estimator, and Recon v2.1 estimates of unobserved clonotypes. Generation probabilities for all TCRbeta clonotypes obtained by the gDNA method from a few donors were computed using OLGA. The clones in this table, taken by TCRdb from immuneACCESS, are in-frame only. Not every clone is retained; where verified, under half of the shortfall comes from an unresolved V gene, and the cause of the rest is unknown. Clone size and V and J calls were adopted from that table, with D and trimming inferred from the DNA. The sample profile shows roughly 2.5 million clones; over 85% of them were found once. The biggest ten clones account for under 0.15% of the sample.

This record belongs to a study of shared clonotypes between healthy human individuals (TCRdb year 2020). Regarding the research as a whole: A couple of women and a few men aged 18 to 49 years were included in the cohort. Different laboratories and diverse techniques were used to prepare libraries and sequence TCR repertoires, to increase sequencing depth and limit assay-specific biases. To estimate repertoire size and how much clonotypes are shared between individuals, the study performed deep sequencing of blood TCR repertoires from a few healthy adults. Per donor, three plates each were used for CD4 naive and CD4 memory, two for CD8 naive, and one for CD8 memory. Leukapheresis yielded between about 0.94 and 8.9 billion PBMCs per donor.

Paper-wide results and their limitations: Based on pairwise subsampling, the degree of clonotype sharing among donors was expected to be affected by sequencing depth. Across a few donors, around 5% of naive CD4, roughly 3.8% of naive CD8, 2% to 2.5% of memory CD4, and roughly 0.41% of memory CD8 clonotypes were shared. Even with the large sequencing depth, rarefaction of the sorted-subset datasets indicated that sequencing was incomplete. Compared with non-shared clonotypes, the clonotypes found in all four sorted-subset donors had higher generation probabilities. Naive subsets generally had larger estimated clonotype richness than memory subsets. Only blood was sampled, and tissue TCR repertoires likely differ from those in blood. The small number of donors limited the genetic and exposure-history diversity represented.

The donors were healthy, HIV-negative adults who had no recently reported acute infections or vaccinations. Every donor was a Caucasian adult living in Nashville, Tennessee, USA. CD4+ T cells were enriched through magnetic negative selection, after which naive cells were positively selected on CD45RA and the remaining negative fraction served as the memory subset. Blood was collected by leukapheresis, and PBMCs were isolated by Ficoll-Histopaque density gradient centrifugation and then cryopreserved in liquid nitrogen vapor phase. Purity and quantity of every magnetically sorted T cell population were checked by analytical flow cytometry. Each sorted fraction had its genomic DNA isolated and then quantified by UV absorbance on a Nanodrop 2000c. Specimen: naive CD4+ T cells sorted from blood. Taken with the paper, the label for cell subset or site translates to: CD45RA+ positively selected. The clonotype was recovered from a man between 18 and 35 years old in good health.

The bases are TGTGCCAGCAGTTACCCAGGAGCGGGAGGGAACAATGAGCAGTTCTTC. It codes for CASSYPGAGGNNEQFF. This sequence uses TRBV6-5 and TRBJ2-1, with 10 bases matching TRBD2. The CDR3 holds 16 amino acids from the cysteine to the phenylalanine. The DNA shown is the 48-base CDR3, in frame from base 1. The germline V gene encodes CDR1 MNHEY and CDR2 SVGAGI. The V end gives up 2 bases and the J end 5 bases, leaving 6 bases in the junction not matched to a gene.